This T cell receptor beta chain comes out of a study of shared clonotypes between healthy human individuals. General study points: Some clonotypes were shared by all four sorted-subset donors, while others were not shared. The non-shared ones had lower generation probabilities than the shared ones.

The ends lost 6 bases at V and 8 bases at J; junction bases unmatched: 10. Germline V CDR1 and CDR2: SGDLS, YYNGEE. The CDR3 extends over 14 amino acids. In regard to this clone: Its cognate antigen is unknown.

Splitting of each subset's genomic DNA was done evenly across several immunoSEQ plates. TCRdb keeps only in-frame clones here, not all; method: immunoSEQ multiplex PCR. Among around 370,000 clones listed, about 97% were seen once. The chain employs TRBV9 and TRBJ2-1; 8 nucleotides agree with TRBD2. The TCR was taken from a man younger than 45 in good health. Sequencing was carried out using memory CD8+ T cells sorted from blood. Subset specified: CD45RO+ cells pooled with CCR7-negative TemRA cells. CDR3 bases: TGTGCCAGCACCCCCGTCGGGAGGGCGCATGAGCAGTTCTTC. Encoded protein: CASTPVGRAHEQFF. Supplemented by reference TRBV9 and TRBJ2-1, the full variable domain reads DSGVTQTPKHLITATGQRVTLRCSPRSGDLSVYWYQQSLDQGLQFLIQYYNGEERAKGNILERFSAQQFPDLHSELNLSSLELGDSALYFCASTPVGRAHEQFFGPGTRLTVL.